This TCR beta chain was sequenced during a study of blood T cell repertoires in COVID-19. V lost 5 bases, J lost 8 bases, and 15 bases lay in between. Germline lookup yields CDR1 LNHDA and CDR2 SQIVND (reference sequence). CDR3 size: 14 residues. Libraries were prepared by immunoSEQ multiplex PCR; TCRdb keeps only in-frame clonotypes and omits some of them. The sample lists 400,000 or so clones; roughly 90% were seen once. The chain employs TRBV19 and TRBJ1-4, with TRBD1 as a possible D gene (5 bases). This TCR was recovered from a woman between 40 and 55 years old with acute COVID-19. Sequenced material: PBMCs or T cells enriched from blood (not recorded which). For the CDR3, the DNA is TGTGCCAGTAGTTGGACTGGGGGGAGCGAAAAACTGTTTTTT. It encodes CASSWTGGSEKLFF.